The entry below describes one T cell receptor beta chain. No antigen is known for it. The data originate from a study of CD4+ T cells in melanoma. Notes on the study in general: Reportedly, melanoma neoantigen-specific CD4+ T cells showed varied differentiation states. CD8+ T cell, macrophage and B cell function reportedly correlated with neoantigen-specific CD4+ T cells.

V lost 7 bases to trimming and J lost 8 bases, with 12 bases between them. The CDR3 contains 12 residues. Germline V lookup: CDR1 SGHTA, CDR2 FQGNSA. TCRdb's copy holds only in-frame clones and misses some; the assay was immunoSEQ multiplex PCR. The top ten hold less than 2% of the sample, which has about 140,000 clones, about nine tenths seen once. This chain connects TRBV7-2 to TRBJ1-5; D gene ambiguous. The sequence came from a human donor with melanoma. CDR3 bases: TGTGCCAGCACCCAAATGTATGAGCCCCAGCATTTT. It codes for CASTQMYEPQHF.